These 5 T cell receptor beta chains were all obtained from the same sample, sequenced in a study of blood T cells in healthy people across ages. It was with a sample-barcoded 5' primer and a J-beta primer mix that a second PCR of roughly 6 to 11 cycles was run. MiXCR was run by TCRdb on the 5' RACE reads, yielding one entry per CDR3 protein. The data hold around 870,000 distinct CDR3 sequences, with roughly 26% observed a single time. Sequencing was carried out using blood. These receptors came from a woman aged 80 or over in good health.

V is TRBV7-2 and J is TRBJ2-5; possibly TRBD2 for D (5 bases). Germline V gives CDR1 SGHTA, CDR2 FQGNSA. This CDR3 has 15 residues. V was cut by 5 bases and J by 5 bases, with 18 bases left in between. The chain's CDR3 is CASSLWTGTGETQYF. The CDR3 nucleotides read TGTGCCAGCAGCCTTTGGACTGGAACCGGGGAGACCCAGTACTTC.

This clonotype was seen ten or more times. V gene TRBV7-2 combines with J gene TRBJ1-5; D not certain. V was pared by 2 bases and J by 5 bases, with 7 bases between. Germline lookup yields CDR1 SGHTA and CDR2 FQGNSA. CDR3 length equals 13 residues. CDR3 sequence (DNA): TGTGCCAGCAGCTTACAGGTGGATCAGCCCCAGCATTTT. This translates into CASSLQVDQPQHF.

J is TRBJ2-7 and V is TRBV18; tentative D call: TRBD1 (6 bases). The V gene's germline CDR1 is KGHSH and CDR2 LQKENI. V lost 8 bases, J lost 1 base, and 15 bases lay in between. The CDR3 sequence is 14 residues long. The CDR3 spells CASIGQRRSYEQYF. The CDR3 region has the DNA TGTGCCAGCATCGGACAGCGGAGGTCCTACGAGCAGTACTTC.

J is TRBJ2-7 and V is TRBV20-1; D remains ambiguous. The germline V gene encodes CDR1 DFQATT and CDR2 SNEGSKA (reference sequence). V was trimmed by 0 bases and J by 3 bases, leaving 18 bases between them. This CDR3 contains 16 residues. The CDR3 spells CSARDQKGPRVYEQYF. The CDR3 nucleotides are TGCAGTGCTAGAGATCAAAAGGGCCCAAGGGTCTACGAGCAGTACTTC.

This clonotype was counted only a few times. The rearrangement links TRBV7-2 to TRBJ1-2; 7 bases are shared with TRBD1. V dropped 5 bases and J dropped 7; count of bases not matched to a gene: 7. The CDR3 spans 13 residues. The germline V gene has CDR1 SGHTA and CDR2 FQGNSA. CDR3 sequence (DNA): TGTGCCAGCAGCCCAGGACAGGTCGGTGGCTACACCTTC. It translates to CASSPGQVGGYTF.